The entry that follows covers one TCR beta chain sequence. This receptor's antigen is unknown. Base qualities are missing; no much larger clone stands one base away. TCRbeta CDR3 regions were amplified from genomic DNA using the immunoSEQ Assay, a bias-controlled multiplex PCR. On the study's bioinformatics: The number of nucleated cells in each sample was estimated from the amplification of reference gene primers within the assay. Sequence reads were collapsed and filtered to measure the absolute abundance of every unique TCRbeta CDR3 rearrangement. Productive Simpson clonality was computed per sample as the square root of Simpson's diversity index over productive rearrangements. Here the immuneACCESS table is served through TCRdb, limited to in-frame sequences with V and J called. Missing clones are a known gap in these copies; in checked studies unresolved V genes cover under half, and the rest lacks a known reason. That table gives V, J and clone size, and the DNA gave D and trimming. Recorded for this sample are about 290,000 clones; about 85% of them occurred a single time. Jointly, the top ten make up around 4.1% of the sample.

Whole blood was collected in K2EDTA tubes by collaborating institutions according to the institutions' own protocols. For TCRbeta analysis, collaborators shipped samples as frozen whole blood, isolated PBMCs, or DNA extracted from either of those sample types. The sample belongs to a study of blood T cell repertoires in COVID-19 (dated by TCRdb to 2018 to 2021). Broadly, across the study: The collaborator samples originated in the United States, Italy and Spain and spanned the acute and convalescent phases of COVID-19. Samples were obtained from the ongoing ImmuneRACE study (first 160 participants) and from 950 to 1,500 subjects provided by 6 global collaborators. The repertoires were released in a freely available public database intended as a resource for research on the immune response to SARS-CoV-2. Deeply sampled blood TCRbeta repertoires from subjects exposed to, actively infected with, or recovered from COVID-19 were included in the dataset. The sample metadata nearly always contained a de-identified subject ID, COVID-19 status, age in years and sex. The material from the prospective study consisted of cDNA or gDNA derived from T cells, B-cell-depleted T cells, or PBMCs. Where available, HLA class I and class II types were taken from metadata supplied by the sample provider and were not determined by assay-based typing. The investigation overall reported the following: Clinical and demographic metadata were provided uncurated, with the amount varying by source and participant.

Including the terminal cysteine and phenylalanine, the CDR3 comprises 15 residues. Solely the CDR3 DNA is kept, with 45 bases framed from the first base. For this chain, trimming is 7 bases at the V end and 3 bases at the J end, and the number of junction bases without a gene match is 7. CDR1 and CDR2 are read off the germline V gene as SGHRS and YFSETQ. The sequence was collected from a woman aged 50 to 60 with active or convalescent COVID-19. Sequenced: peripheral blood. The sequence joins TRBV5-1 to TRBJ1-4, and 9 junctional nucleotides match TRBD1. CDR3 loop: CASGLQGASNEKLFF. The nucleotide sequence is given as TGCGCCAGCGGTTTACAGGGGGCCTCTAATGAAAAACTGTTTTTT.